This entry lists 29 T cell receptor beta chains sequenced from one sample in a study of blood T cell repertoires in COVID-19. Generated by immunoSEQ multiplex PCR, the TCRdb table keeps only in-frame clones and is missing some. The data contain 55,000 to 65,000 clones, more than 75% of them singletons. The material sequenced was peripheral blood. Receptors were obtained from a human donor in a cohort sampled during active COVID-19.

This chain connects TRBV6-5 to TRBJ2-7, with 9 positions matching TRBD1. V lost 6 bases and J lost 0; bases outside the gene matches: 6. Germline CDR1 reads MNHEY; CDR2 reads SVGAGI. There are 15 residues in the CDR3. The CDR3 spells CASRTGTGSSYEQYF. In nucleotides, the CDR3 is TGTGCCAGCAGAACCGGGACAGGGAGCTCCTACGAGCAGTACTTC.

This rearrangement joins TRBV18 to TRBJ2-5, with 8 bases lining up with TRBD1. The CDR3 has 18 residues. V lost 6 bases, J lost 4 bases, and 19 bases stayed unmatched. CDR1 and CDR2 from the germline V gene are KGHSH and LQKENI. CDR3 sequence (DNA): TGTGCCAGCTCTTCCCAGGGAGTTGGGACAGGTTCGGTAGAGACCCAGTACTTC. Translating it yields CASSSQGVGTGSVETQYF.

The V gene is TRBV28, the J gene TRBJ1-1; maybe TRBD1 (6 bases). This CDR3 spans 14 amino acids. V shed 3 bases and J shed 5 bases, with 13 bases lying between them. From germline, CDR1 is MDHEN and CDR2 SYDVKM. CDR3 bases: TGTGCCAGCAGTTTTTCCGGGGGGCGGACTGAAGCTTTCTTT. This gives the protein CASSFSGGRTEAFF.

V and J are TRBV10-3 and TRBJ1-1; 7 bases line up with TRBD1. V lost 10 bases, J lost 4 bases, and 9 bases stayed unmatched. In germline, CDR1 is ENHRY, CDR2 SYGVKD. The CDR3 is made up of 13 amino acids. CDR3 sequence reads: CATRGTVGTEAFF. The DNA for the CDR3 is TGTGCCACCAGGGGGACAGTTGGCACTGAAGCTTTCTTT.

This sequence joins TRBV5-1 and TRBJ1-1, with 10 bases that match TRBD1. V trimming: 0 bases; J trimming: 4 bases; junction bases outside the gene matches: 0. Germline CDR1 SGHRS, CDR2 YFSETQ. The CDR3 covers 14 residues. The CDR3 reads CASSLGTGGTEAFF. The CDR3 region has the DNA TGCGCCAGCAGCTTGGGGACAGGGGGCACTGAAGCTTTCTTT.

The chain carries TRBV5-1 and TRBJ2-2; 7 bases fit TRBD2. The CDR3 runs 18 residues. V lost 1 base to trimming and J lost 3 bases; unmatched junction nucleotides: 12. Germline V gene sequence: CDR1 SGHRS, CDR2 YFSETQ. The CDR3 nucleotides are TGCGCCAGCAGCTTGTCTAAAACGGGAGGTTTGGACACCGGGGAGCTGTTTTTT. Protein sequence: CASSLSKTGGLDTGELFF.

The chain combines TRBV6-5 with TRBJ1-4; 7 nucleotides match TRBD1. V lost 2 bases to trimming and J lost 7 bases; unmatched junction nucleotides: 4. Germline CDR1 MNHEY, CDR2 SVGAGI. The CDR3 sequence is 14 residues long. CDR3: CASSYTGEVEKLFF. The CDR3 nucleotides read TGTGCCAGCAGTTACACAGGGGAGGTTGAAAAACTGTTTTTT.

The CDR3 here is CASSLASGVGTDTQYF. The DNA of the CDR3 is TGTGCCAGCAGCTTAGCGTCGGGGGTGGGCACAGATACGCAGTATTTT. This sequence joins TRBV11-1 and TRBJ2-3, with a tentative D call TRBD2 (6 bases). The CDR3 contains 16 residues. V was trimmed by 0 bases and J by 1 base, leaving 11 bases between them. Per germline, CDR1 SGHAT and CDR2 FQDESV (reference sequence).

The chain is built from TRBV7-3 and TRBJ2-4; 14 bases are a match to TRBD2. Germline V CDR1 and CDR2: SGHTA, FQGTGA. After removal of 1 base from V and 6 bases from J, the junction contained 8 bases not matched to a gene. This CDR3 has 18 residues. CDR3 residues: CASSLKGTSGSRGNIQYF. DNA of the CDR3: TGTGCCAGCAGCTTAAAAGGGACTAGCGGGAGTAGAGGAAACATTCAGTACTTC.

The chain uses TRBV24-1 and TRBJ2-1; D gene uncertain. The CDR3 loop spans 17 amino acids. Germline values: CDR1 KGHDR, CDR2 SFDVKD. V shed 2 bases and J shed 4 bases, with 17 bases lying between them. This CDR3 is CATSDSHDNWAYNEQFF. CDR3 nucleotide sequence: TGTGCCACCAGTGATTCGCACGATAACTGGGCATACAATGAGCAGTTCTTC.

The rearrangement uses TRBV29-1 and TRBJ2-1; 7 bases are a match to TRBD1. CDR3 length: 14 residues. Germline V gives CDR1 SQVTM, CDR2 ANQGSEA. V shed 7 bases, J shed 5 bases, and the junction held 11 bases outside the gene matches. CDR3 amino acids: CSAQKDRSNNEQFF. DNA of the CDR3: TGCAGCGCCCAGAAGGACAGGAGTAACAATGAGCAGTTCTTC.

This clone was counted a few times. The chain recombines TRBV4-1 with TRBJ1-5; D may be TRBD1 (6 bases). The germline gives CDR1 MGHRA, CDR2 YSYEKL. Trimming pared 0 bases from V and 1 base from J, leaving 13 bases between. The CDR3 spans 17 residues. This CDR3 is CASSQDQTGLSNQPQHF. The CDR3 DNA follows: TGCGCCAGCAGCCAAGATCAGACAGGTTTAAGCAATCAGCCCCAGCATTTT.

This sequence joins TRBV16 and TRBJ2-2; tentatively, D is TRBD2 (5 bases). This CDR3 is 15 amino acids long. V lost 1 base to trimming and J lost 2 bases, with 8 bases between them. Germline V gene data show CDR1 as KGHSY and CDR2 as FQNENV. The CDR3 reads CASSQYAGNTGELFF. The CDR3 DNA sequence: TGTGCCAGCAGCCAATACGCGGGCAACACCGGGGAGCTGTTTTTT.

The V call is TRBV5-6, the J call TRBJ2-7, with D unclear. The V end was cut by 7 bases, the J end by 3 bases, with 17 bases between. Germline V CDR1 and CDR2: SGHDT, YYEEEE. CDR3 size: 14 residues. The DNA of the CDR3 is TGTGCCAGCGGTCGGTCGGCAGGTTTCTACGAGCAGTACTTC. Translated, it gives CASGRSAGFYEQYF. Full variable domain (missing parts from reference TRBV5-6 and TRBJ2-7): DAGVTQSPTHLIKTRGQQVTLRCSPKSGHDTVSWYQQALGQGPQFIFQYYEEEERQRGNFPDRFSGHQFPNYSSELNVNALLLGDSALYLCASGRSAGFYEQYFGPGTRLTVT.

The chain uses TRBV19 and TRBJ2-1, with TRBD1 identical over 10 bases. Germline V gives CDR1 LNHDA, CDR2 SQIVND (reference sequence). V shed 6 bases, J shed 7 bases, and the junction held 9 bases outside the gene matches. The CDR3 consists of 15 residues. The CDR3 nucleotides are TGTGCCAGTAGACCGGACAGGGGGACCAGGAATGAGCAGTTCTTC. As protein: CASRPDRGTRNEQFF.

V gene TRBV18 combines with J gene TRBJ2-6; unclear D gene. Deletions cut 3 bases from V and 0 bases from J, with 9 bases between. Germline assignment: CDR1 KGHSH and CDR2 LQKENI. CDR3 length: 16 amino acids. CDR3 sequence: CASSPYRGSGANVLTF. The CDR3 region has the DNA TGTGCCAGCTCACCCTATCGTGGCTCTGGGGCCAACGTCCTGACTTTC.

This chain uses TRBV19 with TRBJ1-3, with a possible D match to TRBD1 (6 bases). V lost 3 bases to trimming and J lost 4 bases, with 10 bases between them. CDR3 length: 14 amino acids. The germline CDR1 and CDR2 sequences are LNHDA and SQIVND (reference sequence). The CDR3 DNA reads TGTGCCAGTAGTATCGGAGGACAGGGAAACACCATATATTTT. The encoded protein is CASSIGGQGNTIYF.

This rearrangement joins TRBV5-6 to TRBJ1-2; 7 nucleotides align to TRBD1. Trimming at V came to 1 base and at J to 7 bases, leaving 7 bases not matched to a gene. Germline V gives CDR1 SGHDT, CDR2 YYEEEE. There are 14 residues in the CDR3. This CDR3 is CASSLIRQGSGYTF. In DNA, the CDR3 is TGTGCCAGCAGCTTGATCCGACAGGGAAGTGGCTACACCTTC.

The genes are TRBV10-1 and TRBJ2-1, with 7 bases aligning to TRBD2. Per germline, CDR1 WNHNN and CDR2 SYGVQD (reference sequence). The CDR3 consists of 14 residues. V lost 6 bases, J lost 2 bases, and 4 bases stayed unmatched. The CDR3 bases are TGCGCCAGCAGCATCGGGAGGACCTACAATGAGCAGTTCTTC. Translated, it gives CASSIGRTYNEQFF.

V usage is TRBV4-3 and J usage is TRBJ2-2; 15 bases map to TRBD2. The CDR3 totals 17 residues. Trimming took 4 bases from V and 3 from J; bases not matched to a gene: 3. CDR1 and CDR2 (germline): LGHNA, YSLEER. Here the CDR3 reads CASSPGLAGGYTGELFF. CDR3 nucleotide sequence: TGCGCCAGCAGCCCGGGACTAGCGGGAGGTTACACCGGGGAGCTGTTTTTT.

V and J are TRBV28 and TRBJ2-7; 9 nucleotides line up with TRBD2. This CDR3 spans 15 amino acids. Germline V CDR1 and CDR2: MDHEN, SYDVKM. The V and J ends lost 3 bases and 6 bases, in that order; junction bases with no gene match: 9. The CDR3 is CASSFFSGSNGEQYF. CDR3 DNA: TGTGCCAGCAGTTTCTTTAGCGGGAGTAACGGCGAGCAGTACTTC. The whole variable domain, filled in from reference TRBV28 and TRBJ2-7, reads DVKVTQSSRYLVKRTGEKVFLECVQDMDHENMFWYRQDPGLGLRLIYFSYDVKMKEKGDIPEGYSVSREKKERFSLILESASTNQTSMYLCASSFFSGSNGEQYFGPGTRLTVT.

The chain carries TRBV2 and TRBJ2-3, with 7 bases fitting TRBD2. The CDR3 has 15 amino acids. The germline gives CDR1 SNHLY, CDR2 FYNNEI. Germline trimming cut 6 bases from V and 6 bases from J; bases unmatched to any gene: 12. The CDR3 protein is CASSQTSSGVDTQYF. The CDR3, as DNA: TGTGCCAGCAGCCAGACTAGCAGCGGGGTGGATACGCAGTATTTT.

The chain links TRBV7-2 to TRBJ2-5; TRBD1 aligns across 10 bases. The CDR3 covers 16 residues. Trimming at V came to 4 bases and at J to 4 bases, leaving 9 bases not matched to a gene. In germline, CDR1 is SGHTA, CDR2 FQGNSA. CDR3 nucleotides: TGTGCCAGCAGCTCGTATTCCGGGACAGGGGTAGAGACCCAGTACTTC. Translation gives CASSSYSGTGVETQYF.

The chain is built from TRBV9 and TRBJ2-7; possible D gene TRBD1, 6 bases. The germline gives CDR1 SGDLS, CDR2 YYNGEE. CDR3 size: 14 residues. The V end lost 2 bases, the J end lost 0 bases, and 9 bases lay between the germline ends. The CDR3: CASSVTGDSYEQYF. Written as DNA, the CDR3 is TGTGCCAGCAGCGTGACAGGTGACTCCTACGAGCAGTACTTC.

V is TRBV14 and J is TRBJ2-1; D possibly corresponds to TRBD2 (7 bases). In germline, CDR1 is SGHDN, CDR2 FVKESK. CDR3 length equals 15 residues. With 3 bases removed from V and 7 bases from J, the gap between germline ends came to 16 bases. The CDR3 DNA follows: TGTGCCAGCAGCCATAGAACAGGGAGGGAGAATGAGCAGTTCTTC. Protein: CASSHRTGRENEQFF.

J is TRBJ2-6 and V is TRBV7-2; D not certain. From germline, CDR1 is SGHTA and CDR2 FQGNSA. CDR3 length: 17 residues. V lost 1 base and J 4 bases, leaving 14 bases between the germline ends. The CDR3 DNA reads TGTGCCAGCAGCTTAGAACGGTCCTTGAGCGGGGCCAACGTCCTGACTTTC. This translates into CASSLERSLSGANVLTF. The entire variable domain, with the rest obtained from reference TRBV7-2 and TRBJ2-6, is as follows: GAGVSQSPSNKVTEKGKDVELRCDPISGHTALYWYRQSLGQGLEFLIYFQGNSAPDKSGLPSDRFSAERTGGSVSTLTIQRTQQEDSAVYLCASSLERSLSGANVLTFGAGSRLTVL.

V usage is TRBV25-1 and J usage is TRBJ2-3; TRBD1 agrees at 10 bases. The CDR3 totals 18 residues. V lost 4 bases, J lost 3 bases, and 13 bases stayed unmatched. The germline gives CDR1 MGHDK, CDR2 SYGVNS. The CDR3 here is CASSGRYGTGVDTDTQYF. Written as DNA, the CDR3 is TGTGCCAGCAGTGGAAGATACGGGACAGGGGTTGATACAGATACGCAGTATTTT.

V usage is TRBV18 and J usage is TRBJ2-1, with 10 bases fitting TRBD1. V gave up 3 bases and J gave up 9 bases; unmatched junction bases: 11. Germline V gene lookup returns CDR1 KGHSH and CDR2 LQKENI. The CDR3 is 16 residues long. CDR3: CASSPSGTGVNREQFF. The DNA for the CDR3 is TGTGCCAGCTCACCGTCCGGGACAGGGGTTAACCGTGAGCAGTTCTTC. Supplemented by reference TRBV18 and TRBJ2-1, the full variable domain reads NAGVMQNPRHLVRRRGQEARLRCSPMKGHSHVYWYRQLPEEGLKFMVYLQKENIIDESGMPKERFSAEFPKEGPSILRIQQVVRGDSAAYFCASSPSGTGVNREQFFGPGTRLTVL.

The CDR3 coding sequence is TGTGCCAGCAGCTTAGAAGCGATTCAGTACAATGAGCAGTTCTTC. Translation: CASSLEAIQYNEQFF. This chain joins TRBV11-3 and TRBJ2-1; D remains unclear. From germline, CDR1 is SGHNT and CDR2 YENEEA. This CDR3 is built from 15 residues. Trimming shortened V by 0 bases and J by 4 bases, and 10 bases separated the two germline ends.